The present T cell receptor beta chain was sequenced within a study of T cell clones after liver transplantation. Study-level information: Samples came pre-transplant, pre-randomization before withdrawal, and post-randomization after withdrawal ended.

Trimming at V came to 0 bases and at J to 7 bases, leaving 8 bases not matched to a gene. The CDR3 runs 16 residues. The germline gives CDR1 SGHRS, CDR2 YFSETQ. TCRdb's copy holds only in-frame clones and misses some; the assay was immunoSEQ multiplex PCR. The sample holds about 120,000 clones, 90% seen once. The chain is built from TRBV5-1 and TRBJ2-2, with TRBD2 identical over 8 bases. This material consisted of CD4+ T cells from blood, taken 12 months after liver transplant. The clonotype was recovered from a human patient who received a liver transplant. Some T cells could come from the graft donor. CDR3 in DNA: TGCGCCAGCAGCTTGGCCGGCGGGGGGCAAGACGGGGAGCTGTTTTTT. Its translation: CASSLAGGGQDGELFF.